A single sample is the source of the 26 T cell receptor beta chains below, sequenced in a study of PD-1 blockade in classical Hodgkin lymphoma. Data came from immunoSEQ multiplex PCR; TCRdb stores just in-frame clones and leaves some out. The repertoire includes approximately 27,000 clones, roughly 70% of them detected once, and 26% sits in the top ten. Every patient was affected by relapse after autologous stem cell transplantation, while exposure to brentuximab vedotin was not uniform. The specimen comprised peripheral blood mononuclear cells (PBMCs), sampled before the second cycle of nivolumab. The receptors here all came from a human donor with classical Hodgkin lymphoma.

This clone appeared a few times. The chain combines TRBV7-2 with TRBJ2-6, with D unresolved. V was trimmed by 4 bases and J by 4 bases, leaving 11 bases between them. The CDR3 runs to 15 residues. CDR1 is SGHTA and CDR2 is FQGNSA in the germline V gene. The CDR3, as DNA: TGTGCCAGCAGCTACATAGCATCCGGGGCCAACGTCCTGACTTTC. It yields the protein CASSYIASGANVLTF.

The genes are TRBV2 and TRBJ1-1, with TRBD1 as a possible D gene (5 bases). The V end lost 1 base, the J end lost 4 bases, and 10 bases lay between the germline ends. Germline lookup yields CDR1 SNHLY and CDR2 FYNNEI. The CDR3 totals 14 residues. CDR3: CASSEEAGTTEAFF. The CDR3 nucleotides are TGTGCCAGCAGTGAAGAAGCGGGGACCACTGAAGCTTTCTTT.

This clone was picked up a small number of times. This chain connects TRBV5-4 to TRBJ2-1; 8 positions match TRBD2. V shed 0 bases and J 1 base; nucleotides not matched to a gene: 6. The CDR3 has 17 amino acids. Germline CDR1 is SGHNT and CDR2 is YYREEE (reference sequence). The chain's CDR3 is CASSLAGTGGSYNEQFF. For the CDR3, the DNA is TGTGCCAGCAGCTTGGCCGGGACGGGGGGGTCCTACAATGAGCAGTTCTTC.

The chain joins TRBV9 to TRBJ2-1; 8 nucleotides match TRBD2. J was trimmed by 5 bases and V by 1 base; bases with no gene match: 11. CDR3 length: 17 amino acids. Germline CDR1 SGDLS, CDR2 YYNGEE. Here the CDR3 reads CASSVRLAGYVDNEQFF. The CDR3 region has the DNA TGTGCCAGCAGCGTACGATTAGCGGGATATGTGGACAATGAGCAGTTCTTC.

There are a few counts of this clone. The V and J genes are TRBV7-2 and TRBJ2-3; D gene ambiguous. The CDR3 has 13 residues. The ends were cut back, 3 bases at V and 5 bases at J, with 9 bases in the middle. Germline assignment: CDR1 SGHTA and CDR2 FQGNSA. CDR3 in amino acids: CASSLVGGDTQYF. The DNA for the CDR3 is TGTGCCAGCAGCTTGGTTGGCGGAGATACGCAGTATTTT.

V is TRBV19 and J is TRBJ1-4, with TRBD1 as a possible D gene (5 bases). The CDR3 is 14 residues long. The ends were cut back, 5 bases at V and 11 bases at J, with 18 bases in the middle. Germline V lookup: CDR1 LNHDA, CDR2 SQIVND (reference sequence). The CDR3 bases are TGTGCCAGTAGTTCCCCGGGACCGATGAAGAAACTGTTTTTT. Translating gives CASSSPGPMKKLFF.

The genes are TRBV5-1 and TRBJ1-2, with unresolved D. Germline V gene data show CDR1 as SGHRS and CDR2 as YFSETQ. The CDR3 extends over 12 amino acids. V lost 0 bases to trimming and J lost 4 bases, with 4 bases between them. CDR3 amino acids: CASSLEAYGYTF. The CDR3 region has the DNA TGCGCCAGCAGCTTGGAAGCCTATGGCTACACCTTC.

The chain recombines TRBV7-6 with TRBJ2-2, with 8 bases lining up with TRBD2. CDR3 length equals 16 residues. Trimming cost V 0 bases and J 5 bases; bases outside gene matches: 5. Germline lookup yields CDR1 SGHVS and CDR2 FNYEAQ. The CDR3 DNA sequence: TGTGCCAGCAGCTTAGCGAGCGGGAGTGGGACCGGGGAGCTGTTTTTT. Translating it yields CASSLASGSGTGELFF.

The rearrangement joins TRBV6-6 to TRBJ2-5; TRBD1 agrees at 11 bases. The germline gives CDR1 MNHNY, CDR2 SVGAGI (reference sequence). Losses at the gene ends were 2 bases for V and 12 bases for J; bases not matched to a gene: 5. CDR3 length: 13 residues. Here the CDR3 DNA reads TGTGCCAGCAGTTACGGGACAGGGGGGTGGGAGTACTTC. Translating it yields CASSYGTGGWEYF.

This chain links TRBV7-9 with TRBJ1-1; D call uncertain. From germline, CDR1 is SEHNR and CDR2 FQNEAQ (reference sequence). This CDR3 is built from 11 residues. Trimming took 5 bases from V and 2 from J, leaving 3 bases between them. This chain's CDR3 is CASSANTEAFF. The CDR3 DNA is TGTGCCAGCAGCGCTAACACTGAAGCTTTCTTT.

This clone showed up just a few times. This chain uses TRBV7-9 with TRBJ2-3; the D gene is possibly TRBD2 (6 bases). Trimming took 5 bases from V and 8 from J, leaving 17 bases between them. CDR3 length equals 14 residues. Per the germline V gene, CDR1 is SEHNR and CDR2 is FQNEAQ (reference sequence). The CDR3 DNA sequence: TGTGCCAGCAGCCAGAGTGGGACGCGGGGTACGCAGTATTTT. As protein: CASSQSGTRGTQYF.

V gene TRBV18 combines with J gene TRBJ1-1, with 7 bases lining up with TRBD1. Germline trimming cut 0 bases from V and 1 base from J; bases unmatched to any gene: 2. CDR1 and CDR2 (germline): KGHSH, LQKENI. CDR3 length: 15 residues. CDR3 residues: CASSPPPGGNTEAFF. The CDR3 DNA is TGTGCCAGCTCACCACCGCCAGGGGGGAACACTGAAGCTTTCTTT.

V is TRBV7-2 and J is TRBJ1-4; D is unclear. V was cut by 2 bases and J by 4 bases, with 11 bases left in between. The CDR3 extends over 15 amino acids. Per the germline V gene, CDR1 is SGHTA and CDR2 is FQGNSA. This chain's CDR3 is CASSLQQTSNEKLFF. The CDR3 nucleotides are TGTGCCAGCAGCTTACAACAGACCAGTAATGAAAAACTGTTTTTT. The entire variable domain, with the rest obtained from reference TRBV7-2 and TRBJ1-4, is as follows: GAGVSQSPSNKVTEKGKDVELRCDPISGHTALYWYRQSLGQGLEFLIYFQGNSAPDKSGLPSDRFSAERTGGSVSTLTIQRTQQEDSAVYLCASSLQQTSNEKLFFGSGTQLSVL.

The genes are TRBV7-3 and TRBJ2-7, with 8 bases that match TRBD1. V trimming: 4 bases; J trimming: 2 bases; junction bases outside the gene matches: 7. The CDR3 sequence is 15 residues long. Germline V gene data show CDR1 as SGHTA and CDR2 as FQGTGA. The CDR3 nucleotides are TGTGCCAGCAGCTCCCTGGACAGGGTCCCCTACGAGCAGTACTTC. It specifies CASSSLDRVPYEQYF.

The chain links TRBV5-1 to TRBJ2-7, with a tentative D call TRBD2 (6 bases). The CDR3 loop spans 13 amino acids. Germline CDR1 reads SGHRS; CDR2 reads YFSETQ. Deletions cut 1 base from V and 4 bases from J, with 9 bases between. This chain's CDR3 is CASSLRGLYEQYF. CDR3 sequence (DNA): TGCGCCAGCAGCTTGCGGGGGTTATACGAGCAGTACTTC.

This chain uses TRBV4-2 with TRBJ2-3; D uncertain. Trimming pared 4 bases from V and 2 bases from J, leaving 13 bases between. This CDR3 spans 15 amino acids. Germline assignment: CDR1 LGHNA and CDR2 YNFKEQ. CDR3 in amino acids: CASSLHQMITDTQYF. DNA of the CDR3: TGTGCCAGCAGCCTTCACCAAATGATCACAGATACGCAGTATTTT.

The chain has TRBV7-2 and TRBJ2-1; the D is unclear. V was clipped by 0 bases and J by 0 bases, with 6 bases between them. Germline-derived CDR1 and CDR2 are SGHTA and FQGNSA. The CDR3 consists of 15 residues. The CDR3 here is CASSLAATSYNEQFF. The CDR3, as DNA: TGTGCCAGCAGCTTAGCAGCCACCTCCTACAATGAGCAGTTCTTC. Filled out from reference TRBV7-2 and TRBJ2-1, the complete variable domain reads GAGVSQSPSNKVTEKGKDVELRCDPISGHTALYWYRQSLGQGLEFLIYFQGNSAPDKSGLPSDRFSAERTGGSVSTLTIQRTQQEDSAVYLCASSLAATSYNEQFFGPGTRLTVL.

This chain joins TRBV7-8 and TRBJ2-7; TRBD1 matches 8 bases. The germline V gene encodes CDR1 SGHVS and CDR2 FQNEAQ. The CDR3 contains 15 residues. The V gene end was trimmed by 1 base and the J gene end by 4 bases; junction bases not matched to a gene: 6. This chain's CDR3 is CASSLGTGRGYEQYV. CDR3 coding DNA: TGTGCCAGCAGCTTAGGGACAGGGCGAGGGTACGAGCAGTACGTC.

V gene TRBV5-6 combines with J gene TRBJ1-1; 7 bases align to TRBD1. Germline V gene data show CDR1 as SGHDT and CDR2 as YYEEEE. The CDR3 runs to 16 residues. Losses at the gene ends were 0 bases for V and 3 bases for J; bases not matched to a gene: 8. The CDR3 coding sequence is TGTGCCAGCAGCTTGGCAGGGGGGGCGCTACACACTGAAGCTTTCTTT. Translation: CASSLAGGALHTEAFF. Full variable domain (rest looked up from reference TRBV5-6 and TRBJ1-1): DAGVTQSPTHLIKTRGQQVTLRCSPKSGHDTVSWYQQALGQGPQFIFQYYEEEERQRGNFPDRFSGHQFPNYSSELNVNALLLGDSALYLCASSLAGGALHTEAFFGQGTRLTVV.

The chain recombines TRBV6-5 with TRBJ1-1, with 7 positions matching TRBD1. The CDR3 spans 15 residues. V trimming: 0 bases; J trimming: 6 bases; junction bases outside the gene matches: 7. CDR1 MNHEY and CDR2 SVGAGI come from the germline V gene. CDR3 in DNA: TGTGCCAGCAGTTACTCGAAGGGGGCTACGGCTGAAGCTTTCTTT. It codes for CASSYSKGATAEAFF.

The chain uses TRBV28 and TRBJ2-3, with 10 bases aligning to TRBD1. This CDR3 has 15 amino acids. After removal of 4 bases from V and 5 bases from J, the junction contained 6 bases not matched to a gene. CDR1 and CDR2 (germline): MDHEN, SYDVKM. The CDR3 loop is CASSSRTGGRDTQYF. The CDR3 region has the DNA TGTGCCAGCAGTTCGAGGACAGGGGGGAGAGATACGCAGTATTTT.

The gene calls are TRBV6-5 and TRBJ2-1; TRBD2 agrees at 9 bases. Germline-derived CDR1 and CDR2 are MNHEY and SVGAGI. Germline trimming cut 2 bases from V and 6 bases from J; bases unmatched to any gene: 5. The CDR3 contains 15 residues. CDR3 coding DNA: TGTGCCAGCAGTTACGTCAAGCGGGGGGCCAATGAGCAGTTCTTC. Its translation: CASSYVKRGANEQFF.

This clone has only a few counts. The J gene is TRBJ1-5, the V gene TRBV19, with D unclear. CDR1 is LNHDA, CDR2 SQIVND, per germline (reference sequence). V shed 3 bases and J shed 2 bases, with 11 bases lying between them. The CDR3 is made up of 15 amino acids. The CDR3 DNA reads as TGTGCCAGTAGTATTACGGCCACGGGCAATCAGCCCCAGCATTTT. Encoded protein: CASSITATGNQPQHF.

This clone was recorded only once. The chain employs TRBV5-6 and TRBJ2-7; 7 nucleotides align to TRBD2. Germline CDR1 reads SGHDT; CDR2 reads YYEEEE. The CDR3 contains 15 residues. The CDR3 loop is CASSLGEAGTYEQYV. CDR3 DNA: TGTGCCAGCAGTTTGGGGGAAGCGGGGACTTACGAGCAGTACGTC.

The rearrangement uses TRBV19 and TRBJ1-6; 11 bases map to TRBD1. The CDR3 is 17 amino acids. Germline CDR1 and CDR2: LNHDA and SQIVND (reference sequence). The V segment lost 6 bases and the J segment 7 bases; nucleotides outside the gene matches: 11. The CDR3, as DNA: TGTGCCAGTAGCTGGACAGGGGGCCCTGGTGGGAATTCACCCCTCCACTTT. Residues: CASSWTGGPGGNSPLHF.

In its sample, this clone ranks as medium-sized. The chain recombines TRBV4-2 with TRBJ1-5; 8 bases align to TRBD1. V lost 3 bases to trimming and J lost 5 bases; unmatched junction nucleotides: 3. The CDR3 runs to 14 residues. Germline assignment: CDR1 LGHNA and CDR2 YNFKEQ. The CDR3 loop is CASSQTGADQPQHF. The CDR3 DNA follows: TGTGCCAGCAGCCAGACAGGGGCTGATCAGCCCCAGCATTTT.